The TCR beta chain described here comes from a study of shared clonotypes between healthy human individuals. Germline-derived CDR1 and CDR2 are SGHAT and FQNNGV. V lost 3 bases and J 6 bases, leaving 5 bases between the germline ends. The length of the CDR3 is 12 residues. Study-wide results and caveats: Enrolling few donors narrowed the genetic and exposure-history diversity that was represented.

Details on this clone: What it binds is unknown.

At the deep level, the assay was run. Assay: immunoSEQ multiplex PCR; the TCRdb copy retains only in-frame clones and omits some. The sample lists some 500,000 clones; more than 70% were seen once. V and J are TRBV11-2 and TRBJ2-2; D gene unclear. The material sequenced was PBMCs. This receptor was identified in a woman aged 40 to 49 in good health. Some clones in this sample may be carry-over from other donors' samples. CDR3 amino acids: CASSLVPGELFF. The CDR3 DNA is TGTGCCAGCAGCTTGGTCCCCGGGGAGCTGTTTTTT.